A single T cell receptor (beta chain) is shown here with its context. Its antigen remains unidentified. Per-base qualities were not stored, and no clone one base away is much larger. This specimen comes from a study of siplizumab effects on memory and regulatory T cells (dated by TCRdb to between 2018 and 2020). Describing the broader study: The study looked at the effect of siplizumab, an anti-CD2 antibody, on alloreactive T-cell subsets in allogeneic mixed lymphocyte reactions made from human PBMCs.

The CDR3 has 14 amino acids, counting the end cysteine and phenylalanine. The only DNA kept is the CDR3, 42 bases in frame from the first base. CDR1 and CDR2 are read off the germline V gene (reference sequence) as MNHNY and SVGAGI. After removal of 5 bases from V and 4 bases from J, the junction retains 5 bases not matched to a gene. Summary of the overall study and its limitations: The cumulative frequency of alloreactive sequences traceable to unstimulated CD4+ memory T cells was significantly reduced by siplizumab. Greater diversity appeared to be present in unstimulated naive T cells than in memory T cells, and a substantial contribution to the alloresponse seemed to be made by naive cells. Among mappable alloreactive CD4+ clones, the Treg-derived fraction averaged about 70% with siplizumab versus about 25% in control reactions. Roughly 75-95% of proliferating CD4+ or CD8+ clones could not be assigned a naive or memory phenotype. Because sequences below about 10^-5 frequency were poorly captured, only a minor fraction of alloreactive clones could be mapped to unstimulated subsets. Whether proliferating Tregs from siplizumab cultures actually had suppressive function was not functionally confirmed.

Libraries were built with the immunoSEQ multiplex PCR assay. The deep sequencing platform assayed approximately 10^5 TCR templates per sample. Genomic DNA extracted from sorted T cells was used for TCRbeta CDR3 sequencing. Turning to the authors' computational methods: Clonal analysis of TCRbeta CDR3 data was done in the R programming language. Alloreactive CD4+ and CD8+ clones were identified by comparing unstimulated samples to CFSE-low samples taken after the reaction. Regulatory or non-regulatory origin was assigned to alloreactive CD4+ clones by matching of sequences to sorted unstimulated Treg and non-Treg repertoires. Entries here come from immuneACCESS through TCRdb and include only in-frame sequences with V and J called. Some clones fail to appear in such tables; in the studies checked, an unresolved V gene covers under half of the shortfall, and the cause of the remainder is unknown. V and J calls and clone size are copied from that table; D and trimming were computed from the DNA. This sample comprises about 100,000 clones, more than 85% of them detected only once. The top ten clonotypes cover under 0.15% of the sample.

Sorted unstimulated T cells and proliferating T cells recovered from mixed lymphocyte reactions were subjected to TCRbeta CDR3 sequencing. Fresh whole blood from ten HLA-typed healthy donors was used as the source from which PBMCs were isolated. This receptor chain uses TRBV6-6 and TRBJ1-5; TRBD1 fits 7 bases in the junction. Specimen: CD4+ T cells sorted from blood. The TCR comes from a human donor in good health. The DNA sequence follows: TGTGCCAGCAGTCAAACAGGGGTTAATCAGCCCCAGCATTTT. It is translated as CASSQTGVNQPQHF.